The 8 T cell receptor beta chains reported below all come from one sample, sequenced in a study of blood T cell repertoires in COVID-19. Sequenced by immunoSEQ multiplex PCR; TCRdb stores in-frame clones only, minus some. The sample lists some 290,000 clones, roughly 83% seen once, with 3.5% to 5.5% in the top ten. Sequenced material: peripheral blood. The receptors come from a man between 60 and 75 years old who had recovered from COVID-19.

The chain couples TRBV18 to TRBJ1-1; 7 bases line up with TRBD1. Germline CDR1 and CDR2: KGHSH and LQKENI. This CDR3 comprises 16 residues. The V segment lost 6 bases and the J segment 2 bases; nucleotides outside the gene matches: 12. As DNA, the CDR3 is TGTGCCAGCTCTCGAATCTCCGGGACAGACAACACTGAAGCTTTCTTT. Amino acids: CASSRISGTDNTEAFF.

The V and J genes are TRBV4-2 and TRBJ1-6; 8 nucleotides match TRBD1. V lost 1 base to trimming and J lost 5 bases; unmatched junction nucleotides: 13. CDR3 length: 19 residues. Germline V lookup: CDR1 LGHNA, CDR2 YNFKEQ. The CDR3 DNA sequence: TGTGCCAGCAGCCAAGTGGGGGCGACAGGGGCCCCAAATAATTCACCCCTCCACTTT. Encoded protein: CASSQVGATGAPNNSPLHF.

The CDR3: CATTARTGQTNEQFF. The CDR3 DNA sequence: TGTGCCACTACCGCCCGGACGGGACAAACCAATGAGCAGTTCTTC. This chain links TRBV10-3 with TRBJ2-1; D possibly corresponds to TRBD1 (6 bases). V lost 10 bases, J lost 6 bases, and 22 bases lay in between. This CDR3 has 15 amino acids. From germline, CDR1 is ENHRY and CDR2 SYGVKD.

The chain combines TRBV6-5 with TRBJ2-5; maybe TRBD2 (6 bases). Between the trimmed V and J ends, which lost 6 bases and 2 bases, there was a span of 16 bases. Germline lookup yields CDR1 MNHEY and CDR2 SVGAGI. The CDR3 sequence is 15 residues long. CDR3 residues: CASRRVRGGQETQYF. CDR3 DNA: TGTGCCAGCAGAAGGGTTCGTGGAGGGCAAGAGACCCAGTACTTC.

The J gene is TRBJ2-2, the V gene TRBV24-1; 11 bases are shared with TRBD1. CDR3 size: 15 residues. V shed 10 bases and J 7 bases; nucleotides not matched to a gene: 10. Germline V gene lookup returns CDR1 KGHDR and CDR2 SFDVKD. CDR3 sequence reads: CATQYAGTGGGELFF. The CDR3, as DNA: TGTGCCACGCAATACGCCGGGACAGGGGGCGGGGAGCTGTTTTTT.

The rearrangement uses TRBV28 and TRBJ1-6; D unclear. V shed 3 bases and J shed 10 bases, with 7 bases lying between them. The CDR3 has 12 residues. Germline CDR1 reads MDHEN; CDR2 reads SYDVKM. The CDR3 bases are TGTGCCAGCAGTTTCTCGCGATCACCCCTCCACTTT. This encodes CASSFSRSPLHF.

CDR3: CASSLDLPSGTGYQETQYF. The CDR3, as DNA: TGTGCCAGCAGCTTAGATCTCCCATCCGGGACAGGGTACCAAGAGACCCAGTACTTC. V and J are TRBV11-2 and TRBJ2-5, with 9 bases that match TRBD1. The CDR3 covers 19 residues. With V trimmed by 0 bases and J by 0 bases, 11 bases remained unmatched. Germline-derived CDR1 and CDR2 are SGHAT and FQNNGV.

This chain joins TRBV6-6 and TRBJ1-5; 8 bases agree with TRBD1. CDR3 length: 13 amino acids. Germline CDR1 is MNHNY and CDR2 is SVGAGI (reference sequence). J was trimmed by 2 bases and V by 8 bases; bases with no gene match: 2. In nucleotides, the CDR3 is TGTGCCAGCGGACAGGGCGGCAATCAGCCCCAGCATTTT. Amino acid sequence: CASGQGGNQPQHF.